This T cell receptor beta chain is drawn from a study of type 1 regulatory T cells. Study-level information: T-allo10 is an in vitro-generated, Tr1-enriched CD4 T cell product specific for alloantigen.

The CDR3 runs to 11 residues. V lost 5 bases and J 6 bases, leaving 11 bases between the germline ends. The germline gives CDR1 DFQATT, CDR2 SNEGSKA (reference sequence). TCRdb re-called the reads with MiXCR, one entry per CDR3 protein. The sample yields 15,000 to 20,000 distinct CDR3 sequences, 10% to 13% seen once. This clonotype was detected ten times or more. The source of this sequence is a human donor in good health. The chain recombines TRBV20-1 with TRBJ2-7; the D gene is possibly TRBD1 (6 bases). The sequenced material came from CD4+ T cells, either the whole sample or a sorted fraction (not recorded which). As DNA, the CDR3 is TGCAGTGCTGCATCAGGGGCCGAGCAGTACTTC. Amino acid sequence: CSAASGAEQYF.